The 17 T cell receptor beta chains below come from one sample, sequenced in a study of cytotoxic CD8 clonotypes in ibrutinib-treated CLL. Libraries were prepared by immunoSEQ multiplex PCR; TCRdb keeps only in-frame clonotypes and omits some of them. The sample shows more than 8,500 clones, over 60% of them seen only once. The sample here was PBMCs, taken before ibrutinib treatment. The receptors shown here come from a human donor with chronic lymphocytic leukemia.

This chain connects TRBV5-1 to TRBJ2-7; D may be TRBD1 or TRBD2 (5 bases each). V was trimmed by 4 bases and J by 9 bases, leaving 17 bases between them. This CDR3 comprises 13 residues. Germline loops: CDR1 SGHRS, CDR2 YFSETQ. Written as DNA, the CDR3 is TGCGCCAGCAGCCCTCAAAGCGAGGGGTGGCAGTACTTC. It encodes CASSPQSEGWQYF.

The genes are TRBV13 and TRBJ2-7, with D perhaps TRBD1 (6 bases). Trimming cost V 3 bases and J 0 bases, with 9 bases left between them. The germline CDR1 and CDR2 sequences are PRHDT and FYEKMQ (reference sequence). This CDR3 spans 14 amino acids. This CDR3 reads CASSLQGSSYEQYF. The CDR3 DNA reads TGTGCCAGCAGCTTGCAGGGGAGCTCCTACGAGCAGTACTTC. Using reference TRBV13 and TRBJ2-7 for the parts outside the CDR3, the full variable domain is AAGVIQSPRHLIKEKRETATLKCYPIPRHDTVYWYQQGPGQDPQFLISFYEKMQSDKGSIPDRFSAQQFSDYHSELNMSSLELGDSALYFCASSLQGSSYEQYFGPGTRLTVT.

The chain has TRBV18 and TRBJ1-1; possibly TRBD1 for D (6 bases). The V and J ends lost 4 bases and 1 base respectively, with 7 bases between them. CDR3 length: 13 amino acids. Germline V CDR1 and CDR2: KGHSH, LQKENI. The CDR3 sequence is CASSQGQNTEAFF. CDR3 in DNA: TGTGCCAGCTCACAGGGACAGAACACTGAAGCTTTCTTT.

The rearrangement links TRBV30 to TRBJ1-1; a possible D gene is TRBD1 (5 bases). Deletions cut 5 bases from V and 5 bases from J, with 15 bases between. The CDR3 has 13 amino acids. The germline V gene encodes CDR1 GTSNPN and CDR2 SVGIG (reference sequence). CDR3 protein: CAWQRGMDTEAFF. The CDR3 nucleotides are TGTGCCTGGCAAAGGGGAATGGATACTGAAGCTTTCTTT.

This clone occurred once. This chain connects TRBV5-1 to TRBJ2-7, with 11 bases lining up with TRBD2. CDR1 SGHRS and CDR2 YFSETQ come from the germline V gene. J gave up 6 bases and V 4 bases, and 18 bases lay outside the gene matches. The CDR3 sequence is 18 residues long. CDR3 sequence: CASSRHTTSGMLPAEQYF. CDR3 sequence (DNA): TGCGCCAGCAGCCGCCATACGACTAGCGGGATGTTACCGGCCGAGCAGTACTTC.

This clone was detected only once. V usage is TRBV5-1 and J usage is TRBJ2-1; D unresolved. The germline V and J ends were trimmed by 0 bases and 7 bases, with 17 bases remaining between them. Germline CDR1 SGHRS, CDR2 YFSETQ. CDR3 length: 16 amino acids. CDR3 DNA sequence: TGCGCCAGCAGCTTGGATTTGGTCTTCAGTGGGAATGAGCAGTTCTTC. Translated: CASSLDLVFSGNEQFF.

This clone has a handful of counts. V usage is TRBV7-2 and J usage is TRBJ2-3, with 11 bases aligning to TRBD2. J was trimmed by 4 bases and V by 2 bases; bases with no gene match: 8. CDR1 and CDR2 (germline): SGHTA, FQGNSA. CDR3 length equals 17 residues. In DNA, the CDR3 is TGTGCCAGCAGCTTAAAAAGGTTACTAGCGGGGGCAGATACGCAGTATTTT. Its translation: CASSLKRLLAGADTQYF.

This clone has more than one count but fewer than ten. This chain links TRBV19 with TRBJ2-7; D uncertain. CDR3 length: 11 residues. Per germline, CDR1 LNHDA and CDR2 SQIVND (reference sequence). V was shortened by 5 bases and J by 5 bases, with 7 bases between the two germline ends. CDR3 sequence reads: CASSYLHEQYF. The CDR3 region has the DNA TGTGCCAGTAGTTATCTCCACGAGCAGTACTTC. The variable domain in full, completed from reference TRBV19 and TRBJ2-7, reads DGGITQSPKYLFRKEGQNVTLSCEQNLNHDAMYWYRQDPGQGLRLIYYSQIVNDFQKGDIAEGYSVSREKKESFPLTVTSAQKNPTAFYLCASSYLHEQYFGPGTRLTVT.

The V call is TRBV6-1, the J call TRBJ2-7, with 9 bases lining up with TRBD2. Looked up from germline, CDR1 is MNHNS and CDR2 is SASEGT. The CDR3 sequence is 15 residues long. The V gene end was trimmed by 6 bases and the J gene end by 6 bases; junction bases not matched to a gene: 12. DNA of the CDR3: TGTGCCAGCAGCCGAGTAATAGCGGGGGCTAGCGAGCAGTACTTC. Amino acid sequence: CASSRVIAGASEQYF.

The chain combines TRBV18 with TRBJ2-7; perhaps TRBD1 as D (6 bases). CDR3 size: 15 residues. Germline loops: CDR1 KGHSH, CDR2 LQKENI. V shed 4 bases and J shed 4 bases, with 17 bases lying between them. For the CDR3, the DNA is TGTGCCAGCTCACTGATGCAGGGGCAGGGGTACGAGCAGTACTTC. Its translation: CASSLMQGQGYEQYF.

In this sample, this clone turned up once. The V call is TRBV11-1, the J call TRBJ2-1; no definite D call. This CDR3 is 13 amino acids long. Trimming cost V 5 bases and J 3 bases, with 8 bases left between them. Germline CDR1 SGHAT, CDR2 FQDESV (reference sequence). CDR3 sequence: CASSPRLYNEQFF. The CDR3 nucleotides are TGTGCCAGCAGCCCGAGGCTCTACAATGAGCAGTTCTTC.

This clone turned up a few times. The chain combines TRBV19 with TRBJ2-1, with 7 positions matching TRBD1. The CDR3 length is 15 residues. Per the germline V gene, CDR1 is LNHDA and CDR2 is SQIVND (reference sequence). Trimming removed 7 bases from V and 0 bases from J; junction bases left unmatched: 6. CDR3 DNA: TGTGCCAGTAACCCGACAGGGCTCTCCTACAATGAGCAGTTCTTC. The encoded protein is CASNPTGLSYNEQFF.

The chain links TRBV27 to TRBJ1-5; TRBD1 is a possible D gene (5 bases). This CDR3 has 15 residues. The V and J ends lost 6 bases and 3 bases respectively, with 15 bases between them. Germline CDR1 and CDR2: MNHEY and SMNVEV (reference sequence). The CDR3 DNA sequence: TGTGCCAGCAGGTACCGGGACCGACCCAATCAGCCCCAGCATTTT. Protein sequence: CASRYRDRPNQPQHF.

The genes are TRBV2 and TRBJ1-2, with D maybe TRBD1 (5 bases). V was pared by 5 bases and J by 1 base, with 11 bases between. Germline V CDR1 and CDR2: SNHLY, FYNNEI. The CDR3 extends over 14 amino acids. The CDR3 is CASSRDVNNYGYTF. In nucleotides, the CDR3 is TGTGCCAGCAGTCGGGACGTAAATAACTATGGCTACACCTTC.

This clone was seen only a few times. The CDR3 region is CASSLVSGAGTEAFF. The CDR3 DNA reads TGTGCCAGCAGCTTGGTGTCGGGGGCTGGTACTGAAGCTTTCTTT. The rearrangement links TRBV5-5 to TRBJ1-1; D is possibly TRBD1 (6 bases). V lost 0 bases to trimming and J lost 5 bases, with 14 bases between them. Germline-derived CDR1 and CDR2 are SGHKS and YYEKEE (reference sequence). The CDR3 runs 15 residues.

This chain joins TRBV5-6 and TRBJ1-2; D gene uncertain. Germline CDR1 and CDR2: SGHDT and YYEEEE. Deletions cut 4 bases from V and 3 bases from J, with 19 bases between. The CDR3 is 16 amino acids. In DNA form, the CDR3 reads TGTGCCAGCAGCAACACCGGGGTTGGGCTGTACTATGGCTACACCTTC. Translation gives CASSNTGVGLYYGYTF.

In its sample, this clone is medium-sized. The chain is built from TRBV2 and TRBJ2-1; 7 bases map to TRBD1. The V gene's germline CDR1 is SNHLY and CDR2 FYNNEI. The CDR3 sequence is 11 residues long. V was clipped by 2 bases and J by 14 bases; unmatched bases: 3. This CDR3 reads CASSEPDRKFF. CDR3 DNA sequence: TGTGCCAGCAGTGAACCGGACAGGAAGTTCTTC.